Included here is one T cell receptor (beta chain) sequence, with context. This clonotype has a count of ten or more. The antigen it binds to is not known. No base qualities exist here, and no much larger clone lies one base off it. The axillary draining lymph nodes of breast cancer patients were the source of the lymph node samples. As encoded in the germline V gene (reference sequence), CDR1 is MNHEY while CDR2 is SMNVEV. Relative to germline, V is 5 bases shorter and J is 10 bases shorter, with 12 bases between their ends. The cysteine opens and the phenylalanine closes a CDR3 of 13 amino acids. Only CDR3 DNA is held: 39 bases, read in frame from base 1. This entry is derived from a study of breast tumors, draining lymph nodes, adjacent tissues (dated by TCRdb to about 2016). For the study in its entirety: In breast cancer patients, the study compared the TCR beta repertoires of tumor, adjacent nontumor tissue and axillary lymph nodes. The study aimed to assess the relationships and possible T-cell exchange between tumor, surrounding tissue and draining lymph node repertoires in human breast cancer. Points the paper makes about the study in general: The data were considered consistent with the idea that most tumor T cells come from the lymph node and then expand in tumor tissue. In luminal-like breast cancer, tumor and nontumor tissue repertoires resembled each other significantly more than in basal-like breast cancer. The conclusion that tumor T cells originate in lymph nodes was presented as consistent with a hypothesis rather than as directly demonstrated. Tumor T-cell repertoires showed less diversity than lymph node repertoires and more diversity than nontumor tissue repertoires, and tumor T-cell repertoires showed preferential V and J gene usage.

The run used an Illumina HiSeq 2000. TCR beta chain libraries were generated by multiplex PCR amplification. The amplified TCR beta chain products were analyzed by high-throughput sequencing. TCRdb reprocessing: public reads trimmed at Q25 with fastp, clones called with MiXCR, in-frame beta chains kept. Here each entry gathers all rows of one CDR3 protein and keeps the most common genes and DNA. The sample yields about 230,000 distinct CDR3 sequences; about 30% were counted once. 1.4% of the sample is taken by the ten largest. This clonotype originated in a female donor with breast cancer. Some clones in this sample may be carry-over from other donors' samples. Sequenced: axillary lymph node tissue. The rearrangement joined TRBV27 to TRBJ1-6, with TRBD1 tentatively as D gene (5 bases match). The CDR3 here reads CASSPGRGSPLHF. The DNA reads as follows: TGTGCCAGCAGTCCGGGGAGGGGATCACCCCTCCACTTT.